The 25 T cell receptor beta chains in this list originate from one sample, sequenced in a study of radiotherapy plus CTLA-4 blockade in lung cancer (dated by TCRdb to the late 2010s). Library method: the immunoSEQ multiplex PCR assay. TCRdb mirrors the immuneACCESS table, restricted to in-frame sequences. Some clones are absent from its copies; in checked studies, under half trace to an unresolved V gene, and the reason for the others is unknown. The sample data list about 91,000 clones, and more than 70% of these were observed just once. Around an eighth of the sample lies in the top ten. The sequencing used peripheral blood, collected from a patient treated with radiotherapy plus ipilimumab. These receptors all come from a human donor with non-small cell lung cancer that progressed on radiotherapy plus ipilimumab.

The rearrangement joins TRBV6-5 to TRBJ2-5; D is unresolved. Germline V gives CDR1 MNHEY, CDR2 SVGAGI. V was cut by 0 bases and J by 4 bases, with 12 bases left in between. This CDR3 region has 15 residues. CDR3 nucleotide sequence: TGTGCCAGCAGTTACTCGAGTGGAGCGTTAGAGACCCAGTACTTC. It yields the protein CASSYSSGALETQYF.

The genes are TRBV27 and TRBJ1-2; D not resolved. The ends were cut back, 4 bases at V and 4 bases at J, with 19 bases in the middle. Per the germline V gene, CDR1 is MNHEY and CDR2 is SMNVEV (reference sequence). This CDR3 has 16 residues. CDR3 residues: CASSSSGILPLYGYTF. CDR3 in DNA: TGTGCCAGCAGTTCATCCGGGATCCTGCCCCTCTATGGCTACACCTTC.

The chain is built from TRBV7-9 and TRBJ2-2; 12 bases align to TRBD2. After removal of 4 bases from V and 5 bases from J, the junction contained 5 bases not matched to a gene. CDR3 size: 16 residues. Per germline, CDR1 SEHNR and CDR2 FQNEAQ (reference sequence). Here the CDR3 DNA reads TGTGCCAGCAGCTCGAGGACTAGCGGGATTACCGGGGAGCTGTTTTTT. Its translation: CASSSRTSGITGELFF.

This rearrangement joins TRBV7-9 to TRBJ2-7; D is unclear. CDR3 length: 11 amino acids. Germline values: CDR1 SEHNR, CDR2 FQNEAQ (reference sequence). V lost 1 base and J lost 5, with 3 bases in between. The CDR3 is CASSLGDEQYF. For the CDR3, the DNA is TGTGCCAGCAGCTTAGGAGACGAGCAGTACTTC.

This clone was picked up one time. The chain joins TRBV9 to TRBJ2-3; 9 nucleotides line up with TRBD2. V was pared by 0 bases and J by 6 bases, with 14 bases of the junction left unmatched. The CDR3 sequence is 18 residues long. Looked up from germline, CDR1 is SGDLS and CDR2 is YYNGEE. CDR3 amino acids: CASSVEGRLAGSSDTQYF. CDR3 nucleotide sequence: TGTGCCAGCAGCGTAGAGGGAAGGCTAGCGGGATCTTCGGATACGCAGTATTTT.

The gene calls are TRBV28 and TRBJ2-5, with D unresolved. The CDR3 contains 14 residues. Trimming took 5 bases from V and 0 from J, leaving 10 bases between them. Germline V gene lookup returns CDR1 MDHEN and CDR2 SYDVKM. CDR3 in amino acids: CASSAAGHQETQYF. CDR3 nucleotide sequence: TGTGCCAGCAGTGCAGCAGGTCACCAAGAGACCCAGTACTTC. The full variable domain, completed using reference TRBV28 and TRBJ2-5, is DVKVTQSSRYLVKRTGEKVFLECVQDMDHENMFWYRQDPGLGLRLIYFSYDVKMKEKGDIPEGYSVSREKKERFSLILESASTNQTSMYLCASSAAGHQETQYFGPGTRLLVL.

The chain joins TRBV7-2 to TRBJ2-1; TRBD2 agrees at 8 bases. The CDR3 is 15 residues long. J lost 9 bases, V lost 2 bases, and 9 bases had no gene match. Germline V gene sequence: CDR1 SGHTA, CDR2 FQGNSA. The CDR3 reads CASSLNSAGTSEQFF. The CDR3, as DNA: TGTGCCAGCAGCTTAAATTCGGCAGGGACTAGTGAGCAGTTCTTC.

V and J are TRBV5-4 and TRBJ2-5, with TRBD2 matching 10 bases. This CDR3 contains 15 residues. The junction had 4 bases not matched to a gene; V was cut back by 0 bases and J by 5 bases. Germline V gives CDR1 SGHNT, CDR2 YYREEE (reference sequence). CDR3 residues: CASSLVGTSVETQYF. The CDR3 region has the DNA TGTGCCAGCAGCTTGGTGGGGACTAGCGTTGAGACCCAGTACTTC.

The chain joins TRBV5-1 to TRBJ1-5; 9 nucleotides align to TRBD1. V lost 5 bases, J lost 0 bases, and 3 bases stayed unmatched. Germline-derived CDR1 and CDR2 are SGHRS and YFSETQ. This CDR3 spans 15 amino acids. The CDR3 DNA reads as TGCGCCAGCAGACCGACAGGGGGTAGCAATCAGCCCCAGCATTTT. This gives the protein CASRPTGGSNQPQHF. Full variable domain (missing parts from reference TRBV5-1 and TRBJ1-5): KAGVTQTPRYLIKTRGQQVTLSCSPISGHRSVSWYQQTPGQGLQFLFEYFSETQRNKGNFPGRFSGRQFSNSRSEMNVSTLELGDSALYLCASRPTGGSNQPQHFGDGTRLSIL.

This clone was counted only a few times. The rearrangement uses TRBV29-1 and TRBJ2-3, with TRBD2 matching over 12 bases. V dropped 2 bases and J dropped 0; count of bases not matched to a gene: 12. Germline V gene sequence: CDR1 SQVTM, CDR2 ANQGSEA. The CDR3 has 19 amino acids. CDR3 nucleotide sequence: TGCAGCGTTGAATGGGCTAGCGGGGGGGTTTTTTTTAGCACAGATACGCAGTATTTT. The encoded protein is CSVEWASGGVFFSTDTQYF.

The V and J genes are TRBV9 and TRBJ1-1, with a weak D call TRBD1 (5 bases). The germline V and J ends were trimmed by 1 base and 1 base, with 8 bases remaining between them. In germline, CDR1 is SGDLS, CDR2 YYNGEE. The CDR3 consists of 14 residues. The DNA of the CDR3 is TGTGCCAGCAGCGTACATACAGGGAACACTGAAGCTTTCTTT. This codes for CASSVHTGNTEAFF.

V gene TRBV27 combines with J gene TRBJ1-6; 9 nucleotides align to TRBD1. The germline V gene has CDR1 MNHEY and CDR2 SMNVEV (reference sequence). This CDR3 has 15 residues. J was trimmed by 7 bases and V by 6 bases; bases with no gene match: 7. CDR3 amino acids: CASRAQGARNSPLHF. CDR3 sequence (DNA): TGTGCCAGCAGGGCACAGGGGGCTAGGAATTCACCCCTCCACTTT.

The chain is built from TRBV10-3 and TRBJ1-1; the D gene is possibly TRBD1 (5 bases). This CDR3 has 16 amino acids. The germline V gene encodes CDR1 ENHRY and CDR2 SYGVKD. V lost 5 bases to trimming and J lost 1 base, with 17 bases between them. The CDR3 coding sequence is TGTGCCATCAGTCCCTTAGCCGGGACGGGGAACACTGAAGCTTTCTTT. Amino acid sequence: CAISPLAGTGNTEAFF.

The chain couples TRBV4-1 to TRBJ2-5, with D possibly matching TRBD2 (5 bases). The germline gives CDR1 MGHRA, CDR2 YSYEKL. The CDR3 contains 15 residues. Trimming removed 0 bases at V and 5 bases at J, with 13 bases between. Here the CDR3 DNA reads TGCGCCAGCAGCCAAGACGAGGGCCCCTCGGAGACCCAGTACTTC. Translating gives CASSQDEGPSETQYF.

This clone was counted between two and nine times. The rearrangement uses TRBV5-5 and TRBJ2-1; no reliable D call. Germline CDR1 is SGHKS and CDR2 is YYEKEE (reference sequence). This CDR3 comprises 15 residues. Between the trimmed V and J ends, which lost 1 base and 0 bases, there was a span of 8 bases. CDR3 protein: CASSLLVISYNEQFF. The CDR3 DNA reads as TGTGCCAGCAGCTTGCTAGTTATCTCCTACAATGAGCAGTTCTTC.

The CDR3: CASSLRSGEEKLFF. The CDR3 DNA sequence: TGTGCCAGCAGCCTCCGGTCGGGAGAGGAAAAACTGTTTTTT. V usage is TRBV7-3 and J usage is TRBJ1-4; D gene unclear. Between the trimmed V and J ends, which lost 5 bases and 8 bases, there was a span of 15 bases. Germline values: CDR1 SGHTA, CDR2 FQGTGA. The CDR3 runs 14 residues.

The rearrangement uses TRBV6-1 and TRBJ1-1, with D hard to call. With 4 bases removed from V and 7 bases from J, the gap between germline ends came to 19 bases. CDR1 is MNHNS, CDR2 SASEGT, per germline. This CDR3 comprises 15 residues. The CDR3 loop reads CASSGAGSRAGEAFF. In DNA, the CDR3 is TGTGCCAGCAGTGGCGCCGGGTCCCGGGCTGGTGAAGCTTTCTTT.

The J gene is TRBJ1-6, the V gene TRBV11-2, with D unresolved. Germline V CDR1 and CDR2: SGHAT, FQNNGV. The CDR3 is 14 amino acids. V was trimmed by 3 bases and J by 7 bases, leaving 10 bases between them. CDR3 sequence (DNA): TGTGCCAGCAGCTTGGAGGGTTACAATTCACCCCTCCACTTT. Translating it yields CASSLEGYNSPLHF. Supplemented by reference TRBV11-2 and TRBJ1-6, the full variable domain reads EAGVAQSPRYKIIEKRQSVAFWCNPISGHATLYWYQQILGQGPKLLIQFQNNGVVDDSQLPKDRFSAERLKGVDSTLKIQPAKLEDSAVYLCASSLEGYNSPLHFGNGTRLTVT.

This chain connects TRBV27 to TRBJ2-1; a possible D gene is TRBD1 (6 bases). Germline CDR1 and CDR2: MNHEY and SMNVEV (reference sequence). The CDR3 is 14 residues long. Trimming removed 3 bases at V and 4 bases at J, with 10 bases between. The CDR3 is CASSLGASYNEQFF. As DNA, the CDR3 is TGTGCCAGCAGTTTGGGGGCCAGTTACAATGAGCAGTTCTTC.

This clone turned up a few times. The chain carries TRBV10-3 and TRBJ2-7, with D possibly TRBD2 on 6 matching bases. From germline, CDR1 is ENHRY and CDR2 SYGVKD. There are 16 residues in the CDR3. Trimming removed 6 bases at V and 1 base at J, with 19 bases between. CDR3: CAIRVGRGVSSYEQYF. The CDR3 nucleotides read TGTGCCATCAGGGTGGGGCGCGGGGTATCTTCCTACGAGCAGTACTTC.

The gene calls are TRBV4-1 and TRBJ2-7; D could derive from TRBD1 or TRBD2 (5 bases each). V was clipped by 5 bases and J by 0 bases, with 17 bases between them. Looked up from germline, CDR1 is MGHRA and CDR2 is YSYEKL. The CDR3 length is 16 residues. This CDR3 is CASSLSHLGASYEQYF. Written as DNA, the CDR3 is TGCGCCAGCAGCTTATCTCATCTCGGGGCCTCCTACGAGCAGTACTTC.

This chain joins TRBV7-3 and TRBJ1-1; the D is unclear. Trimming stripped 5 bases from V and 4 bases from J, with 17 bases between. CDR1 is SGHTA, CDR2 FQGTGA, per germline. There are 15 residues in the CDR3. CDR3 region: CASSDAGGGITEAFF. The CDR3 DNA reads TGTGCCAGCAGCGACGCGGGAGGCGGCATCACTGAAGCTTTCTTT.

This clone was detected only a few times. In nucleotides, the CDR3 is TGTGCCAGCAGCTTAGCGGGGGGGTACAATGAGCAGTTCTTC. It specifies CASSLAGGYNEQFF. The chain carries TRBV7-9 and TRBJ2-1; 7 bases are shared with TRBD2. The germline V gene encodes CDR1 SEHNR and CDR2 FQNEAQ (reference sequence). This CDR3 is built from 14 residues. J lost 4 bases, V lost 0 bases, and 0 bases had no gene match.

The chain couples TRBV11-2 to TRBJ2-5; the D is unclear. The CDR3 is 12 residues long. The germline gives CDR1 SGHAT, CDR2 FQNNGV. The V end lost 5 bases, the J end lost 0 bases, and 4 bases lay between the germline ends. The CDR3 DNA follows: TGTGCCAGCAGCCCCAACCAAGAGACCCAGTACTTC. Translated, it gives CASSPNQETQYF. Variable domain in full (rest from reference TRBV11-2 and TRBJ2-5): EAGVAQSPRYKIIEKRQSVAFWCNPISGHATLYWYQQILGQGPKLLIQFQNNGVVDDSQLPKDRFSAERLKGVDSTLKIQPAKLEDSAVYLCASSPNQETQYFGPGTRLLVL.

The chain recombines TRBV7-6 with TRBJ1-1; 7 nucleotides match TRBD1. V gave up 5 bases and J gave up 1 base; unmatched junction bases: 10. The germline V gene has CDR1 SGHVS and CDR2 FNYEAQ. The CDR3 sequence is 16 residues long. The CDR3 DNA reads as TGTGCCAGCAGCCCCGTCGAGGGGGCGGGGAACACTGAAGCTTTCTTT. The encoded protein is CASSPVEGAGNTEAFF.